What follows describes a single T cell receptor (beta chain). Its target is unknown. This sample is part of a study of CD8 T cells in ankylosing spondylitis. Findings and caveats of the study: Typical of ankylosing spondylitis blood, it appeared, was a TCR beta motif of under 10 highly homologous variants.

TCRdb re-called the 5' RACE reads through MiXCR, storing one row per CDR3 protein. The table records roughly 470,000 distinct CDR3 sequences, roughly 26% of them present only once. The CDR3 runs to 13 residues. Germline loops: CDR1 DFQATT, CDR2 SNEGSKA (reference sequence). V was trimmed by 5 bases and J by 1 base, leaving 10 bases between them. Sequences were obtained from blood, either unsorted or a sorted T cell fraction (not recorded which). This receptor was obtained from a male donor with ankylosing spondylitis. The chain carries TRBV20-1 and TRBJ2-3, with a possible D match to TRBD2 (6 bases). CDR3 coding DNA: TGCAGTGCTCCCAGCGGGCGCACAGATACGCAGTATTTT. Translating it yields CSAPSGRTDTQYF.